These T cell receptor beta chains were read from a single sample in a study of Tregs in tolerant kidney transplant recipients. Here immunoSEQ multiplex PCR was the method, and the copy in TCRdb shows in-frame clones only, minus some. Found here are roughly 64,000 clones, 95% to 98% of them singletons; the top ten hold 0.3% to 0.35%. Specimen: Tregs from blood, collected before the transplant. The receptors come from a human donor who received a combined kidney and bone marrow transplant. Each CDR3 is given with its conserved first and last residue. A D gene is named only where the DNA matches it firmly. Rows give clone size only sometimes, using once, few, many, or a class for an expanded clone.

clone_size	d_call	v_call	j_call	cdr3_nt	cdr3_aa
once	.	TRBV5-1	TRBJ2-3	TGCGCCAGCAGCCGGTGGGAGGTTACAGATACGCAGTATTTT	CASSRWEVTDTQYF
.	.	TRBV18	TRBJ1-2	TGTGCCAGCTCACCGGCAGATAACTATGGCTACACCTTC	CASSPADNYGYTF
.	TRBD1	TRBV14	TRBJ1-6	TGTGCCAGCAGCCTTATAGACAGGGGTGGCTATTCACCCCTCCACTTT	CASSLIDRGGYSPLHF
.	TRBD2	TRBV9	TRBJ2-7	TGTGCCAGCAGCCGGAGCGGGACCTCCTACGAGCAGTACTTC	CASSRSGTSYEQYF
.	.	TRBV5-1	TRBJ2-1	TGCGCCAGCAGCTTGGACTCAGGGGCGAGGTACAATGAGCAGTTCTTC	CASSLDSGARYNEQFF
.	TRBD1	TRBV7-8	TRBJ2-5	TGTGCCAGCGTCCGTAGACAGGGTGAATGGGAGACCCAGTACTTC	CASVRRQGEWETQYF
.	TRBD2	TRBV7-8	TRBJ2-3	TGTGCCAGCAGCTACGGGACTAGTAGAGATACGCAGTATTTT	CASSYGTSRDTQYF
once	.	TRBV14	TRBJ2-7	TGTGCCAGCAGCCAAGATTATTCAGGATTTTCCTACGAGCAGTACTTC	CASSQDYSGFSYEQYF
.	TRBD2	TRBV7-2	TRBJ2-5	TGTGCCAGCAGCTTAGAAGCGGGGGGGCCACGAGAGCAGTACTTC	CASSLEAGGPREQYF
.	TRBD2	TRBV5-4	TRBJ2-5	TGTGCCAGCAGCCGCGGACTAGCGGGGTTCCAAGAGACCCAGTACTTC	CASSRGLAGFQETQYF